Here is one TCR beta chain with its context. This sample was included in a study of control samples from healthy donors and cancer patients. The protocol was immunoSEQ multiplex PCR, while the TCRdb copy is restricted to in-frame clones and leaves out a portion. The top ten hold 2.4% of the sample, which has 150,000 or so clones, 93% seen once. Germline V CDR1 and CDR2: SGHRS, YFSETQ. The CDR3 is 18 residues long. Trimming removed 3 bases from V and 5 bases from J, with 25 bases in between. The sample comprised blood. The origin of this receptor is a man aged 50-60 years in good health. V and J are TRBV5-1 and TRBJ2-3, with TRBD2 as a possible D gene (5 bases). CDR3 protein: CASSSPAALGANKDTQYF. CDR3 coding DNA: TGCGCCAGCAGCTCTCCGGCGGCCTTGGGAGCGAATAAAGATACGCAGTATTTT.